This T cell receptor beta chain is drawn from a study of blood T cells in healthy people across ages. Study at large: Per every two T cells, about one barcoded beta molecule was captured by template switching.

A J-beta primer mix and a sample-barcoded 5' primer were used in a second PCR of about 7 to 12 cycles. Each cDNA molecule received a tag from a template-switch adaptor that had 12 random nucleotides. Each CDR3 protein is one row after TCRdb ran MiXCR on the 5' RACE reads. The sample holds more than 750,000 distinct CDR3 sequences, 25% to 35% seen once. V was shortened by 4 bases and J by 3 bases, with 12 bases between the two germline ends. This CDR3 is built from 14 residues. The V gene's germline CDR1 is SGHAT and CDR2 FQNNGV. Each sample gave at least 7 million isolated PBMCs. On this clonotype itself: Its antigen remains unknown.

Study findings and constraints: Across the age range, TCR beta diversity per million T cells fell in a roughly linear way.

This same sample was also taken into another study, of T cells of mothers and their children.

The sequenced sample consisted of blood. This receptor was taken from a woman in her thirties or forties in good health. V is TRBV11-2 and J is TRBJ1-1; D is undetermined. CDR3 nucleotides: TGTGCCAGCAGCTCCTCGGGGTCACACACTGAAGCTTTCTTT. It codes for CASSSSGSHTEAFF.